This T cell receptor (beta chain) was profiled in a study of T cell repertoires in cytomegalovirus infection. This clonotype was found a few times. Its antigen is as yet unknown. A single record per CDR3 protein comes from TCRdb applying MiXCR to the reads. The sample contains fewer than 1,000,000 distinct CDR3 sequences, less than 35% of which appear only once. Findings and limits, study-wide: There were HLA-C-restricted CMV-specific TCR beta clonotypes dominating the ex vivo response.

The CDR3 is made up of 19 amino acids. CDR1 is SGHVS and CDR2 is FQNEAQ in the germline V gene. Trimming removed 1 base from V and 5 bases from J; junction bases left unmatched: 17. The rearrangement links TRBV7-8 to TRBJ2-5, with 9 bases lining up with TRBD2. The receptor was isolated from a human donor in good health (CMV status not recorded). Some clones in this sample may be carry-over from other donors' samples. This specimen was cultured CD8+ T cells from PBMCs, taken from culture after CMV antigen stimulation. The CDR3 loop is CASSLVSWATSGRSETQYF. CDR3 in DNA: TGTGCCAGCAGCTTAGTCTCTTGGGCGACTAGCGGAAGGTCGGAGACCCAGTACTTC.